The 19 T cell receptor beta chains below all came from one sample that was sequenced in a study of cytomegalovirus exposure and HLA in healthy donors. PCR involved 60 Vbeta and 13 Jbeta primers. The method was immunoSEQ multiplex PCR; TCRdb's version includes in-frame clones alone and lacks a portion of them. The table has some 110,000 clones, 60% to 80% seen once. Sequenced material: PBMCs. Receptors were obtained from a man aged 50 to 60 in good health and CMV-seropositive.

The chain has TRBV7-9 and TRBJ1-1; D is uncertain. The germline CDR1 and CDR2 sequences are SEHNR and FQNEAQ (reference sequence). This CDR3 is 14 amino acids long. V lost 3 bases and J lost 1, with 9 bases in between. As DNA, the CDR3 is TGTGCCAGCAGCTTCGAGGCCCCGAACACTGAAGCTTTCTTT. Its translation is CASSFEAPNTEAFF.

The chain employs TRBV19 and TRBJ2-1, with 10 bases lining up with TRBD1. The V segment lost 8 bases and the J segment 9 bases; nucleotides outside the gene matches: 13. The CDR3 totals 15 residues. In germline, CDR1 is LNHDA, CDR2 SQIVND (reference sequence). CDR3 sequence: CASAFRTGGNGEQFF. The CDR3 region has the DNA TGTGCCAGTGCCTTTAGGACAGGGGGTAACGGTGAGCAGTTCTTC.

The chain employs TRBV4-1 and TRBJ1-2, with 10 bases matching TRBD1. The CDR3 sequence is 15 residues long. From germline, CDR1 is MGHRA and CDR2 YSYEKL. With 5 bases clipped from V and 7 bases from J, the junction kept 10 bases outside the gene matches. The CDR3 sequence is CASSSNRQGASGYTF. CDR3 sequence (DNA): TGCGCCAGCAGCTCCAATCGACAGGGGGCCAGTGGCTACACCTTC.

The chain uses TRBV19 and TRBJ2-7; TRBD1 aligns across 8 bases. CDR1 LNHDA and CDR2 SQIVND come from the germline V gene (reference sequence). There are 14 residues in the CDR3. With V trimmed by 3 bases and J by 8 bases, 9 bases remained unmatched. CDR3 protein: CASSIPGQGVQQYF. In nucleotides, the CDR3 is TGTGCCAGTAGTATCCCCGGACAGGGCGTACAGCAGTACTTC.

J is TRBJ2-1 and V is TRBV6-5; TRBD2 might be the D (7 bases). Trimming took 0 bases from V and 5 from J, leaving 14 bases between them. The V gene's germline CDR1 is MNHEY and CDR2 SVGAGI. This CDR3 region has 16 residues. CDR3 residues: CASSYSLAGADNEQFF. The CDR3 nucleotides are TGTGCCAGCAGTTACTCCCTGGCGGGGGCCGACAATGAGCAGTTCTTC.

The chain combines TRBV9 with TRBJ2-1; D perhaps matches TRBD2 (5 bases). The CDR3 sequence is 16 residues long. CDR1 and CDR2 (germline): SGDLS, YYNGEE. Trimming took 0 bases from V and 2 from J, leaving 12 bases between them. CDR3 nucleotides: TGTGCCAGCAGCGTAGAGCTAGCCTCACCCTACAATGAGCAGTTCTTC. Its translation is CASSVELASPYNEQFF.

The chain carries TRBV5-1 and TRBJ2-4; 10 bases are a match to TRBD1. V lost 4 bases, J lost 6 bases, and 13 bases stayed unmatched. CDR1 and CDR2 from the germline V gene are SGHRS and YFSETQ. CDR3 length: 17 amino acids. CDR3 sequence (DNA): TGCGCCAGCAGCCACGACCCGGGACAGGGGTCCCTAAACATTCAGTACTTC. Residues: CASSHDPGQGSLNIQYF.

The chain uses TRBV16 and TRBJ2-7; 7 nucleotides match TRBD1. From germline, CDR1 is KGHSY and CDR2 FQNENV. This CDR3 contains 15 residues. With 0 bases clipped from V and 2 bases from J, the junction kept 4 bases outside the gene matches. The CDR3 here is CASSQSRDSAYEQYF. The CDR3 coding sequence is TGTGCCAGCAGCCAATCCCGGGACAGCGCCTACGAGCAGTACTTC.

About this clone itself: Additional DNA sequences in this sample encode the identical CDR3. The genes are TRBV30 and TRBJ2-3; D might be TRBD1 (6 bases). Germline V gives CDR1 GTSNPN, CDR2 SVGIG (reference sequence). The CDR3 runs to 17 residues. V was cut by 0 bases and J by 3 bases, with 19 bases left in between. In DNA form, the CDR3 reads TGTGCCTGGAGTGTAAGGAGGTCTGGGGGCAAAACAGATACGCAGTATTTT. Translated, it gives CAWSVRRSGGKTDTQYF.

The CDR3 nucleotides are TGTGCCAGCAGCCGAAACACAGGACTAGCGGGTGGGAACACCGGGGAGCTGTTTTTT. This sequence encodes CASSRNTGLAGGNTGELFF. The chain recombines TRBV7-9 with TRBJ2-2; 11 bases agree with TRBD2. This CDR3 has 19 amino acids. J gave up 1 base and V 5 bases, and 12 bases lay outside the gene matches. Germline lookup yields CDR1 SEHNR and CDR2 FQNEAQ (reference sequence).

This chain connects TRBV2 to TRBJ2-7, with D maybe TRBD2 (5 bases). V gave up 1 base and J gave up 7 bases, with 14 bases separating them. Germline V gives CDR1 SNHLY, CDR2 FYNNEI. The CDR3 totals 14 residues. CDR3 protein: CASSEGLAPFEQYF. In DNA form, the CDR3 reads TGTGCCAGCAGTGAAGGCCTAGCCCCTTTTGAGCAGTACTTC.

The chain carries TRBV7-9 and TRBJ1-2; TRBD1 might be the D (5 bases). The CDR3 extends over 13 amino acids. The germline V gene encodes CDR1 SEHNR and CDR2 FQNEAQ (reference sequence). V was trimmed by 2 bases and J by 4 bases, leaving 8 bases between them. The CDR3 DNA follows: TGTGCCAGCAGCTTACAGGGAGGCTATGGCTACACCTTC. Protein: CASSLQGGYGYTF.

This clone was seen only a few times. The chain combines TRBV6-6 with TRBJ1-2; possible D gene TRBD1, 5 bases. Per the germline V gene, CDR1 is MNHNY and CDR2 is SVGAGI (reference sequence). This CDR3 comprises 13 residues. Between the trimmed V and J ends, which lost 4 bases and 4 bases, there was a span of 10 bases. CDR3 DNA sequence: TGTGCCAGCAGTTCGGGACTGACCTATGGCTACACCTTC. It specifies CASSSGLTYGYTF.

This chain joins TRBV30 and TRBJ1-1; D remains ambiguous. V gave up 4 bases and J gave up 1 base, with 13 bases separating them. Germline V gives CDR1 GTSNPN, CDR2 SVGIG (reference sequence). The CDR3 loop spans 14 amino acids. In DNA, the CDR3 is TGTGCCTGGACCCCAGTGGGGAGGAACACTGAAGCTTTCTTT. It translates to CAWTPVGRNTEAFF.

The V and J genes are TRBV5-1 and TRBJ1-1, with D perhaps TRBD1 (6 bases). Per the germline V gene, CDR1 is SGHRS and CDR2 is YFSETQ. V gave up 4 bases and J gave up 3 bases, with 16 bases separating them. This CDR3 comprises 15 residues. CDR3 amino acids: CASSDPRDTYTEAFF. CDR3 sequence (DNA): TGCGCCAGCAGCGACCCGAGGGACACTTACACTGAAGCTTTCTTT.

The rearrangement joins TRBV6-1 to TRBJ2-7; the D gene is possibly TRBD2 (7 bases). Per the germline V gene, CDR1 is MNHNS and CDR2 is SASEGT. V was trimmed by 8 bases and J by 5 bases, leaving 19 bases between them. The CDR3 runs 14 residues. Here the CDR3 DNA reads TGTGCCAGCGTATCCAAGAGGGGGGGAAACGAGCAGTACTTC. Amino acid sequence: CASVSKRGGNEQYF.

In its sample, this clone was seen a few times. The J gene is TRBJ1-5, the V gene TRBV7-2, with D uncertain. With 5 bases removed from V and 3 bases from J, the gap between germline ends came to 17 bases. The CDR3 runs 16 residues. Germline V gene sequence: CDR1 SGHTA, CDR2 FQGNSA. DNA for the CDR3: TGTGCCAGCAGCCAGGAACGCGGGCCACTCAATCAGCCCCAGCATTTT. Protein product: CASSQERGPLNQPQHF.

The chain carries TRBV28 and TRBJ1-2; D gene ambiguous. This CDR3 has 12 residues. Germline V lookup: CDR1 MDHEN, CDR2 SYDVKM. Deletions cut 5 bases from V and 0 bases from J, with 4 bases between. CDR3 coding DNA: TGTGCCAGCAGTACAGCTAACTATGGCTACACCTTC. Its protein product is CASSTANYGYTF.

The gene calls are TRBV29-1 and TRBJ2-7; TRBD1 matches at 12 bases. The CDR3 sequence is 14 residues long. The junction had 7 bases not matched to a gene; V was cut back by 7 bases and J by 3 bases. From germline, CDR1 is SQVTM and CDR2 ANQGSEA. CDR3 bases: TGCAGCGCCCCGGGACAGGGGGCTATCTACGAGCAGTACTTC. It codes for CSAPGQGAIYEQYF.